A single sample gave rise to the 10 T cell receptor beta chains below, sequenced in a study of T cell responses to AZD1222 COVID-19 vaccine. Profiled with immunoSEQ multiplex PCR; TCRdb holds only in-frame clones, not every one. The sample holds over 130,000 clones, just over 85% seen once. Sequences were derived from peripheral blood, sampled on day 0 of AZD1222 vaccination. Receptors originate from an adult in good health.

J is TRBJ2-7 and V is TRBV10-3; TRBD1 matches at 7 bases. CDR3 size: 13 residues. Germline-derived CDR1 and CDR2 are ENHRY and SYGVKD. The V segment lost 10 bases and the J segment 0 bases; nucleotides outside the gene matches: 6. The CDR3 DNA follows: TGTGCCACCCAGACAGGGAACTCCTACGAGCAGTACTTC. It specifies CATQTGNSYEQYF.

The rearrangement uses TRBV6-2 or TRBV6-3 and TRBJ2-5; D may be TRBD2 (5 bases). This CDR3 has 13 residues. Germline lookup yields CDR1 MNHEY and CDR2 SVGEGT. Trimming pared 2 bases from V and 7 bases from J, leaving 11 bases between. The CDR3 DNA follows: TGTGCCAGCAGTTACGCGGGCGCCGGGACCCAGTACTTC. Translated, it gives CASSYAGAGTQYF.

This sequence joins TRBV27 and TRBJ1-3, with D unclear. The CDR3 runs 15 residues. Trimming removed 3 bases at V and 0 bases at J, with 9 bases between. The germline CDR1 and CDR2 sequences are MNHEY and SMNVEV (reference sequence). CDR3 protein: CASSLAAYSGNTIYF. In DNA, the CDR3 is TGTGCCAGCAGTTTGGCAGCCTACTCTGGAAACACCATATATTTT.

This chain links TRBV19 with TRBJ2-7; 7 positions agree with TRBD2. This CDR3 has 13 residues. V shed 7 bases and J 2 bases; nucleotides not matched to a gene: 5. Germline CDR1 is LNHDA and CDR2 is SQIVND (reference sequence). The CDR3 region has the DNA TGTGCCAGTATGGGGGGAGGGACCTACGAGCAGTACTTC. Translating it yields CASMGGGTYEQYF.

CDR3 protein: CASTQSGTPDSYNEQFF. As DNA, the CDR3 is TGTGCCAGCACCCAATCGGGGACACCGGACTCCTACAATGAGCAGTTCTTC. The J gene is TRBJ2-1, the V gene TRBV28; maybe TRBD1 (6 bases). The CDR3 runs to 17 residues. Germline loops: CDR1 MDHEN, CDR2 SYDVKM. Deletions cut 7 bases from V and 0 bases from J, with 19 bases between.

The chain joins TRBV20-1 to TRBJ2-3, with 11 bases fitting TRBD2. CDR1 is DFQATT and CDR2 is SNEGSKA in the germline V gene (reference sequence). J gave up 10 bases and V 3 bases, and 6 bases lay outside the gene matches. The CDR3 has 13 amino acids. The CDR3 reads CSASHTSGSPQYF. Here the CDR3 DNA reads TGCAGTGCTAGTCACACTAGCGGGAGCCCGCAGTATTTT.

The chain recombines TRBV5-4 with TRBJ1-3; D unclear. The V gene's germline CDR1 is SGHNT and CDR2 YYREEE (reference sequence). The length of the CDR3 is 14 residues. V lost 4 bases, J lost 0 bases, and 8 bases lay in between. CDR3 in amino acids: CASSKQSSGNTIYF. The CDR3 region has the DNA TGTGCCAGCAGCAAACAGAGCTCTGGAAACACCATATATTTT.

The V and J genes are TRBV14 and TRBJ2-2, with TRBD2 matching over 11 bases. Germline CDR1 reads SGHDN; CDR2 reads FVKESK. The CDR3 contains 15 residues. J was trimmed by 4 bases and V by 6 bases; bases with no gene match: 4. CDR3 nucleotides: TGTGCCAGCAGTCGACTAGCGGGAATCACCGGGGAGCTGTTTTTT. This sequence encodes CASSRLAGITGELFF.

The chain has TRBV28 and TRBJ2-7, with 7 bases that match TRBD2. CDR3 length: 12 residues. The ends lost 1 base at V and 9 bases at J; junction bases unmatched: 3. Germline V gives CDR1 MDHEN, CDR2 SYDVKM. DNA of the CDR3: TGTGCCAGCAGTTTATCCGGGGGGTGGCAGTACTTC. It yields the protein CASSLSGGWQYF.

This chain connects TRBV6-5 to TRBJ1-6; 9 nucleotides match TRBD1. In germline, CDR1 is MNHEY, CDR2 SVGAGI. This CDR3 spans 15 amino acids. Germline trimming cut 4 bases from V and 8 bases from J; bases unmatched to any gene: 6. In nucleotides, the CDR3 is TGTGCCAGCAGTTCGATGGACAGGGGCTATTCACCCCTCCACTTT. Protein product: CASSSMDRGYSPLHF.